This T cell receptor beta chain was obtained from a study of Ad26.COV2.S vaccination and SARS-CoV-2 variants. General observations from the study: Breadth of non-spike TCRs did not differ between vaccinees and placebo recipients. Total T cell responses, in the TCR breadth and depth analyses, may have been underestimated.

The sample's treatment: roughly 19 received Ad26.COV2.S at low or high dose, single or two shots; 5 received placebo; per-sample allocation not given. Day 63 after the first injection of vaccine or placebo was the sampling time. This CDR3 is 17 amino acids long. Assay used: immunoSEQ multiplex PCR; TCRdb lists only in-frame clones, some missing. The sample lists some 350,000 clones, roughly 85% seen once, with 3% to 4% in the top ten. Turning to this clone: Its matching antigen is unknown.

This specimen was peripheral blood, taken in a trial of Ad26.COV2.S vaccine versus placebo. This sequence joins TRBV21-1 and TRBJ1-1; the table's D gene call, TRBD1, was not cross checked with the DNA. TRBV21-1 is a recognized pseudogene. This receptor was obtained from a person aged 18-65 years who received the Ad26.COV2.S COVID-19 vaccine or a placebo. CDR3 in amino acids: CASIPGTGDRDGTEAFF. The CDR3 DNA is TGTGCCAGCATACCCGGGACAGGGGACCGCGACGGCACTGAAGCTTTCTTT.